This TCR beta chain emerged from a study of blood T cell repertoires in COVID-19. Study overall: Sample material is recorded as cDNA or gDNA derived from T cells, B-cell-depleted T cells, or PBMCs.

Under the authors' procedure: Estimates of nucleated cell counts were drawn from the amplification of reference gene primers. Here immunoSEQ multiplex PCR was the method, and the copy in TCRdb shows in-frame clones only, minus some. D and trimming were read from the DNA, whereas the V and J calls and clone size are those reported in that table. This sample has about 140,000 clones, with approximately 79% found just once. Germline-derived CDR1 and CDR2 are SGDLS and YYNGEE. Trimming removed 0 bases from V and 5 bases from J, with 11 bases in between. There are 15 residues in the CDR3. Sample: peripheral blood. V gene TRBV9 combines with J gene TRBJ2-2; D is ambiguous. The clonotype comes from a man aged 60 to 75 with acute or convalescent COVID-19. CDR3 residues: CASSVETARTGELFF. CDR3 in DNA: TGTGCCAGCAGCGTAGAAACAGCCCGGACCGGGGAGCTGTTTTTT.